These 27 T cell receptor beta chains originate from one sample sequenced in a study of early T cells in non-severe SARS-CoV-2 infection. TCRdb reanalysed the 5' RACE reads using MiXCR and keeps one entry per CDR3 protein. The table has under 90,000 distinct CDR3 sequences, over 10% seen once. Sequenced input: whole blood. The receptor set was obtained from an adult who was a healthcare worker with PCR-confirmed SARS-CoV-2 infection or an uninfected control (not recorded which).

The genes are TRBV1 and TRBJ2-3; the table's D call, TRBD1, has no DNA check behind it. TRBV1 is a documented pseudogene. This CDR3 has 16 amino acids. CDR3 loop: CTSSQDFEPHPDTQYF. CDR3 DNA sequence: TGCACCAGCAGCCAAGATTTTGAGCCCCATCCAGATACGCAGTATTTT.

Details on this clonotype: Since a much larger clone is just one base distant, this may be a read error. V usage is TRBV28 and J usage is TRBJ2-3; D unclear. The length of the CDR3 is 12 residues. V was pared by 5 bases and J by 2 bases, with 5 bases between. Germline V gives CDR1 MDHEN, CDR2 SYDVKM. CDR3 sequence reads: CASSPNTDTQYF. CDR3 DNA sequence: TGTGCCAGCAGTCCAAACACAGATACGCAGTATTTT.

Note on this clonotype: A much larger clonotype is one base distant, so this may be a read error. Without the conserved terminal phenylalanine or tryptophan, this CDR3 likely stems from a read error. The rearrangement joins TRBV5-8 to TRBJ2-3, with D unclear. The V gene lost 1 base and the J gene lost 0 bases, with 9 bases spanning the gap. Germline CDR1 and CDR2: SGHTS and YDEGEE. The CDR3 has 15 amino acids. This CDR3 is CASSLPKTSTDTQYL. CDR3 nucleotides: TGTGCCAGCAGCTTGCCGAAGACTAGCACAGATACGCAGTATTTG.

The table lists this clonotype with a few counts. The chain joins TRBV20-1 to TRBJ2-3, with D perhaps given as TRBD1 or TRBD2 (5 bases each). Germline-derived CDR1 and CDR2 are DFQATT and SNEGSKA (reference sequence). The CDR3 consists of 15 residues. Trimming cost V 0 bases and J 2 bases, with 12 bases left between them. For the CDR3, the DNA is TGCAGTGCTAGAGATTCGGGGCTTCCCACAGATACGCAGTATTTT. Amino acids: CSARDSGLPTDTQYF.

The chain employs TRBV10-3 and TRBJ2-7, with 8 bases identical to TRBD1. CDR3 length: 13 residues. The germline V gene encodes CDR1 ENHRY and CDR2 SYGVKD. Germline trimming cut 4 bases from V and 6 bases from J; bases unmatched to any gene: 5. The CDR3 nucleotides are TGTGCCATCAGTGCAGGGGGCCAGTCCGAGCAGTACTTC. Its protein is CAISAGGQSEQYF.

A few counts support this clonotype. The chain couples TRBV4-1 to TRBJ1-1; no clear D. Trimming stripped 2 bases from V and 4 bases from J, with 11 bases between. Germline V lookup: CDR1 MGHRA, CDR2 YSYEKL. The CDR3 is 14 amino acids. The CDR3: CASSQSSEGTEAFF. The DNA for the CDR3 is TGCGCCAGCAGCCAAAGTAGCGAGGGCACTGAAGCTTTCTTT.

This clonotype was counted between two and nine times. V and J are TRBV4-2 and TRBJ2-7; weak D call: TRBD2 (5 bases). This CDR3 contains 13 residues. From germline, CDR1 is LGHNA and CDR2 YNFKEQ. The V gene lost 4 bases and the J gene lost 2 bases, with 9 bases spanning the gap. The CDR3 bases are TGTGCCAGCAGCCGCCCCGGGACCTACGAGCAGTACTTC. Translating it yields CASSRPGTYEQYF.

The chain carries TRBV9 and TRBJ1-1; 7 nucleotides align to TRBD1. CDR3 length: 14 residues. Trimming cost V 4 bases and J 1 base; bases outside gene matches: 4. CDR1 is SGDLS, CDR2 YYNGEE, per germline. The CDR3 here is CASSNRQGNTEAFF. In nucleotides, the CDR3 is TGTGCCAGCAGCAACAGACAGGGGAACACTGAAGCTTTCTTT. Full variable domain (outside the CDR3, taken from reference TRBV9 and TRBJ1-1): DSGVTQTPKHLITATGQRVTLRCSPRSGDLSVYWYQQSLDQGLQFLIQYYNGEERAKGNILERFSAQQFPDLHSELNLSSLELGDSALYFCASSNRQGNTEAFFGQGTRLTVV.

The chain has TRBV11-3 and TRBJ2-2; D might be TRBD1 (6 bases). This CDR3 is 18 amino acids long. Germline V gene lookup returns CDR1 SGHNT and CDR2 YENEEA. V shed 0 bases and J shed 5 bases, with 19 bases lying between them. The CDR3 here is CASSLDKDSLSRTGELFF. The CDR3 DNA sequence: TGTGCCAGCAGCTTAGACAAGGACAGTCTTTCAAGGACCGGGGAGCTGTTTTTT.

The rearrangement uses TRBV20-1 and TRBJ1-1, with TRBD1 as a possible D gene (5 bases). Deletions cut 1 base from V and 11 bases from J, with 14 bases between. CDR1 is DFQATT, CDR2 SNEGSKA, per germline (reference sequence). CDR3 length equals 12 residues. CDR3 sequence (DNA): TGCAGTGCTAGAGGACAGATACAGAGGGCTTTCTTT. Its translation is CSARGQIQRAFF.

This clonotype showed up just a few times. This chain links TRBV9 with TRBJ2-3, with D unclear. V was shortened by 0 bases and J by 1 base, with 9 bases between the two germline ends. Germline V lookup: CDR1 SGDLS, CDR2 YYNGEE. This CDR3 has 15 amino acids. As DNA, the CDR3 is TGTGCCAGCAGCGTAGCAGGTACCCGCACAGATACGCAGTATTTT. Protein sequence: CASSVAGTRTDTQYF.

This clonotype was found a few times. CDR3 nucleotides: TGTGCCAGCAGCCCCCTTACTAGCGGAAGCTACAATGAGCAGTTCTTC. This gives the protein CASSPLTSGSYNEQFF. This chain uses TRBV14 with TRBJ2-1; 8 bases fit TRBD2. The CDR3 spans 16 residues. Germline V CDR1 and CDR2: SGHDN, FVKESK. V lost 4 bases, J lost 3 bases, and 8 bases stayed unmatched.

CDR3 residues: CSVSSGYTF. DNA of the CDR3: TGCAGCGTTTCAAGTGGCTACACCTTC. The rearrangement uses TRBV29-1 and TRBJ1-2, with no clear D. The CDR3 extends over 9 amino acids. V shed 5 bases and J shed 7 bases, with 5 bases lying between them. Germline CDR1 SQVTM, CDR2 ANQGSEA.

Many counts were recorded for this clonotype. The rearrangement joins TRBV7-2 to TRBJ2-3; D perhaps matches TRBD2 (6 bases). This CDR3 spans 16 amino acids. The germline V and J ends were trimmed by 1 base and 0 bases, with 11 bases remaining between them. Germline loops: CDR1 SGHTA, CDR2 FQGNSA. DNA of the CDR3: TGTGCCAGCAGCTTAGGGGCTAGCGCCAGCACAGATACGCAGTATTTT. Its protein is CASSLGASASTDTQYF.

This clonotype was observed many times. V usage is TRBV20-1 and J usage is TRBJ1-6; possible D gene TRBD1, 6 bases. This CDR3 region has 13 residues. The V end lost 3 bases, the J end lost 9 bases, and 12 bases lay between the germline ends. Germline assignment: CDR1 DFQATT and CDR2 SNEGSKA (reference sequence). In nucleotides, the CDR3 is TGCAGTGCTAGCACAGGGTCTGCTTCACCCCTCCACTTT. Translated: CSASTGSASPLHF.

The chain couples TRBV28 to TRBJ1-2, with a possible D match to TRBD1 (6 bases). Germline V CDR1 and CDR2: MDHEN, SYDVKM. The CDR3 runs 15 residues. V was pared by 4 bases and J by 2 bases, with 14 bases between. The DNA for the CDR3 is TGTGCCAGCAGTTCATACCATACAGGGAACTATGGCTACACCTTC. Its translation is CASSSYHTGNYGYTF.

The chain is built from TRBV29-1 and TRBJ1-1; D remains unclear. V lost 1 base and J 3 bases, leaving 9 bases between the germline ends. The CDR3 has 13 amino acids. Per germline, CDR1 SQVTM and CDR2 ANQGSEA. CDR3 in amino acids: CSVEVGTDTEAFF. The CDR3 coding sequence is TGCAGCGTTGAAGTAGGTACGGACACTGAAGCTTTCTTT. The variable domain in full, completed from reference TRBV29-1 and TRBJ1-1, reads SAVISQKPSRDICQRGTSLTIQCQVDSQVTMMFWYRQQPGQSLTLIATANQGSEATYESGFVIDKFPISRPNLTFSTLTVSNMSPEDSSIYLCSVEVGTDTEAFFGQGTRLTVV.

The rearrangement joins TRBV20-1 to TRBJ2-6; the D gene is possibly TRBD1 (5 bases). Germline values: CDR1 DFQATT, CDR2 SNEGSKA (reference sequence). V was pared by 3 bases and J by 0 bases, with 15 bases between. This CDR3 comprises 17 residues. CDR3 nucleotides: TGCAGTGCTAGTCGGGCAGGGTTGAGCTCTGGGGCCAACGTCCTGACTTTC. The encoded protein is CSASRAGLSSGANVLTF.

This clonotype showed up just a few times. The gene calls are TRBV19 and TRBJ2-6; 7 bases are shared with TRBD2. V lost 8 bases and J lost 1; bases outside the gene matches: 8. The CDR3 has 16 residues. Germline V gives CDR1 LNHDA, CDR2 SQIVND (reference sequence). The CDR3 nucleotides are TGTGCCAGTGTTCAGCGGGGCAGATCTGGGGCCAACGTCCTGACTTTC. Amino acid sequence: CASVQRGRSGANVLTF.

This chain joins TRBV12-3 or TRBV12-4 and TRBJ1-1; weak D call: TRBD1 (5 bases). V dropped 3 bases and J dropped 5 bases, with 13 bases sitting between them. This CDR3 is 14 amino acids long. The chain's CDR3 is CASSFVRGWTEAFF. The DNA for the CDR3 is TGTGCCAGCAGTTTCGTAAGGGGATGGACTGAAGCTTTCTTT.

This clonotype was observed a handful of times. The chain has TRBV7-9 and TRBJ1-1; 8 bases fit TRBD1. The trim removed 8 bases at V and 5 bases at J, leaving 10 bases unmatched. CDR1 is SEHNR and CDR2 is FQNEAQ in the germline V gene (reference sequence). The CDR3 runs 14 residues. The CDR3 region is CASGGAGGWTEAFF. In DNA, the CDR3 is TGTGCCAGCGGCGGAGCAGGGGGCTGGACTGAAGCTTTCTTT.

The table lists this clonotype with many counts. The V call is TRBV3-1, the J call TRBJ2-1, with 8 bases aligning to TRBD2. This CDR3 is built from 17 residues. Losses at the gene ends were 2 bases for V and 0 bases for J; bases not matched to a gene: 6. CDR1 and CDR2 (germline): LGHDT, YNNKEL (reference sequence). Here the CDR3 reads CASSQLGGGSSYNEQFF. The CDR3 nucleotides are TGTGCCAGCAGCCAACTAGGCGGGGGGAGCTCCTACAATGAGCAGTTCTTC.

This clonotype was detected only a few times. The chain recombines TRBV5-1 with TRBJ2-5; D unclear. V was clipped by 0 bases and J by 2 bases, with 5 bases between them. Germline-derived CDR1 and CDR2 are SGHRS and YFSETQ. The CDR3 extends over 13 amino acids. The CDR3 nucleotides read TGCGCCAGCAGCTTGGACACTCAAGAGACCCAGTACTTC. Amino acid sequence: CASSLDTQETQYF.

The chain joins TRBV29-1 to TRBJ2-1; D perhaps matches TRBD2 (7 bases). CDR3 length equals 13 residues. Germline V lookup: CDR1 SQVTM, CDR2 ANQGSEA. Trimming left V 4 bases short and J 5 bases short, with 12 bases between. The CDR3 loop reads CSVAGGLDNEQFF. The CDR3 DNA reads as TGCAGCGTTGCGGGGGGCTTAGACAATGAGCAGTTCTTC.

This clonotype was seen a handful of times. V is TRBV29-1 and J is TRBJ2-5, with unresolved D. The CDR3 loop spans 13 amino acids. Trimming removed 7 bases from V and 0 bases from J, with 12 bases in between. CDR1 is SQVTM and CDR2 is ANQGSEA in the germline V gene. CDR3 protein: CSGRRLNQETQYF. The CDR3 bases are TGCAGCGGCCGCAGGCTTAACCAAGAGACCCAGTACTTC.

For the CDR3, the DNA is TGCGCCAGCAGCTTGCGACAGGGGGCCGGTGAGCAGTTCTTC. It codes for CASSLRQGAGEQFF. The V call is TRBV5-1, the J call TRBJ2-1; the match to TRBD1 covers 10 bases. The V gene end was trimmed by 1 base and the J gene end by 9 bases; junction bases not matched to a gene: 4. CDR3 length: 14 residues. Germline loops: CDR1 SGHRS, CDR2 YFSETQ. Filled out from reference TRBV5-1 and TRBJ2-1, the complete variable domain reads KAGVTQTPRYLIKTRGQQVTLSCSPISGHRSVSWYQQTPGQGLQFLFEYFSETQRNKGNFPGRFSGRQFSNSRSEMNVSTLELGDSALYLCASSLRQGAGEQFFGPGTRLTVL.

Only a few counts were recorded for this clonotype. J is TRBJ1-3 and V is TRBV4-1; no firm D call. This CDR3 has 15 residues. V was cut by 0 bases and J by 0 bases, with 6 bases left in between. The germline V gene has CDR1 MGHRA and CDR2 YSYEKL. The CDR3 sequence is CASSQDDHSGNTIYF. The CDR3 DNA follows: TGCGCCAGCAGCCAAGACGACCACTCTGGAAACACCATATATTTT.